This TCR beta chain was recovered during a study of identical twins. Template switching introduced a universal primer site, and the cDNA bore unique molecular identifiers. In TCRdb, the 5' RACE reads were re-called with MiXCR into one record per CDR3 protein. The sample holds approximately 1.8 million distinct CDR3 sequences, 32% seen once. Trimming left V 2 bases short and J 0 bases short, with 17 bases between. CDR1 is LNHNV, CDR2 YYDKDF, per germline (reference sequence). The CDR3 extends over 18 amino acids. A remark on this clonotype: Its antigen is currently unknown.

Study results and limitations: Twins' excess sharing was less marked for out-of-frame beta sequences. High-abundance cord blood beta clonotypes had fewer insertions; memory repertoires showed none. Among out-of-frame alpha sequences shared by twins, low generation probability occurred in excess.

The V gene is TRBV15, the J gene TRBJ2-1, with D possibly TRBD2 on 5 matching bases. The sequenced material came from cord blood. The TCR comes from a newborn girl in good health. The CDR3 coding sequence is TGTGCCACCAGCAGACACGAGGGTAAGGGCAGCTCCTACAATGAGCAGTTCTTC. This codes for CATSRHEGKGSSYNEQFF.